These 9 T cell receptor beta chains originate from one sample sequenced in a study of T cell changes during pregnancy in multiple sclerosis. TCRdb keeps only in-frame clones here, not all; method: immunoSEQ multiplex PCR. Here the sample spans approximately 93,000 clones, around 90% being singletons. Here the sequenced sample was peripheral blood, taken in the first trimester of pregnancy. The source of these receptors is a female donor in good health, enrolled as a control in a pregnancy study.

V gene TRBV12-5 combines with J gene TRBJ1-5; D not certain. The V and J ends lost 8 bases and 4 bases respectively, with 9 bases between them. Germline CDR1 and CDR2: LGHNT and FRNRAP. The CDR3 spans 12 residues. DNA of the CDR3: TGTGCTAGTACGCGCGGTAATCAGCCCCAGCATTTT. Protein: CASTRGNQPQHF.

The genes are TRBV7-8 and TRBJ1-5; 7 bases align to TRBD1. V lost 4 bases and J lost 6; bases outside the gene matches: 15. In germline, CDR1 is SGHVS, CDR2 FQNEAQ. The CDR3 spans 17 residues. DNA of the CDR3: TGTGCCAGCAGCTCCCCTGCCGACAGGGAACGTGGTCAGCCCCAGCATTTT. Translating it yields CASSSPADRERGQPQHF. The complete variable domain, with remaining parts taken from reference TRBV7-8 and TRBJ1-5, reads GAGVSQSPRYKVAKRGQDVALRCDPISGHVSLFWYQQALGQGPEFLTYFQNEAQLDKSGLPSDRFFAERPEGSVSTLKIQRTQQEDSAVYLCASSSPADRERGQPQHFGDGTRLSIL.

The chain employs TRBV13 and TRBJ1-5; D gene uncertain. CDR3 length: 14 residues. V was clipped by 7 bases and J by 2 bases, with 12 bases between them. Germline-derived CDR1 and CDR2 are PRHDT and FYEKMQ (reference sequence). The DNA of the CDR3 is TGTGCCAGCACTCGAGGGAATCGCAATCAGCCCCAGCATTTT. Residues: CASTRGNRNQPQHF. Based on the CDR3 plus reference TRBV13 and TRBJ1-5, the full variable domain is AAGVIQSPRHLIKEKRETATLKCYPIPRHDTVYWYQQGPGQDPQFLISFYEKMQSDKGSIPDRFSAQQFSDYHSELNMSSLELGDSALYFCASTRGNRNQPQHFGDGTRLSIL.

The V and J genes are TRBV27 and TRBJ1-5; tentative D call: TRBD1 (5 bases). Between the trimmed V and J ends, which lost 4 bases and 4 bases, there was a span of 8 bases. The CDR3 extends over 13 amino acids. The germline V gene has CDR1 MNHEY and CDR2 SMNVEV (reference sequence). CDR3 amino acids: CASSYGGNQPQHF. CDR3 bases: TGTGCCAGCAGTTACGGGGGGAATCAGCCCCAGCATTTT.

CDR3 region: CASSYDTTNQPQHF. The CDR3 DNA follows: TGTGCCAGCAGTTACGACACGACCAATCAGCCCCAGCATTTT. This rearrangement joins TRBV6-6 to TRBJ1-5; no clear D gene. Trimming removed 2 bases at V and 3 bases at J, with 8 bases between. The CDR3 totals 14 residues. The germline V gene has CDR1 MNHNY and CDR2 SVGAGI (reference sequence).

This sequence joins TRBV5-4 and TRBJ2-3; TRBD2 matches 10 bases. This CDR3 contains 17 residues. CDR1 is SGHNT and CDR2 is YYREEE in the germline V gene (reference sequence). V was clipped by 0 bases and J by 2 bases; unmatched bases: 6. The chain's CDR3 is CASSLDSGGFPTDTQYF. DNA for the CDR3: TGTGCCAGCAGCTTGGATAGCGGGGGGTTCCCCACAGATACGCAGTATTTT. Based on the CDR3 plus reference TRBV5-4 and TRBJ2-3, the full variable domain is ETGVTQSPTHLIKTRGQQVTLRCSSQSGHNTVSWYQQALGQGPQFIFQYYREEENGRGNFPPRFSGLQFPNYSSELNVNALELDDSALYLCASSLDSGGFPTDTQYFGPGTRLTVL.

This chain uses TRBV5-4 with TRBJ2-3, with a tentative D call TRBD2 (5 bases). CDR3 length: 15 amino acids. Between the trimmed V and J ends, which lost 9 bases and 0 bases, there was a span of 17 bases. Germline CDR1 SGHNT, CDR2 YYREEE (reference sequence). The CDR3 DNA is TGTGCCATGCTCCGGGGAAGCACTAGCACAGATACGCAGTATTTT. As protein: CAMLRGSTSTDTQYF.

The sample holds one count of this clone. The DNA of the CDR3 is TGCGCCAGCAGCCCCCAGGTGGGCTATGGCTACACCTTC. Translated: CASSPQVGYGYTF. The rearrangement joins TRBV4-3 to TRBJ1-2; D unclear. Germline loops: CDR1 LGHNA, CDR2 YSLEER. The V end lost 4 bases, the J end lost 4 bases, and 10 bases lay between the germline ends. This CDR3 spans 13 amino acids.

The gene calls are TRBV7-2 and TRBJ1-2; 9 nucleotides line up with TRBD1. The CDR3 totals 14 residues. The germline V gene has CDR1 SGHTA and CDR2 FQGNSA. The V segment lost 5 bases and the J segment 14 bases; nucleotides outside the gene matches: 15. The CDR3 reads CASSQGSKDRGETF. CDR3 DNA sequence: TGTGCCAGCAGCCAGGGGAGTAAGGACAGGGGAGAAACCTTC.